The sequence of this TCR beta chain was determined in a study of shared clonotypes between healthy human individuals. About the research overall: Researchers assigned three CD4 naive, three CD4 memory, two CD8 naive and one CD8 memory plate to each donor. Study-wide findings and caveats: Memory subsets had estimated richness that was generally smaller than that of naive subsets. Tissue TCR repertoires likely differ from these blood-only repertoires.

Terminally differentiated effector memory CD45RA+ cells were left out of the naive CD8 fraction, which was CD45RO-negative and positively selected for CCR7. Concerning this clone itself: What it binds is unknown.

V dropped 6 bases and J dropped 5 bases, with 16 bases sitting between them. Germline loops: CDR1 MDHEN, CDR2 SYDVKM. The CDR3 covers 14 residues. Template for every sorted-subset replicate PCR totaled around 200 ng DNA, 30,000 to 35,000 T cell genomes. The assay was immunoSEQ multiplex PCR, and TCRdb's table has in-frame clones only and misses some. The sample contains nearly 600,000 clones, about 95% of which appear only once. V and J are TRBV28 and TRBJ2-5; D is possibly TRBD2 (6 bases). This sequence originates from a woman in her 30s in good health. Sequenced: naive CD8+ T cells sorted from blood. CDR3 DNA: TGTGCCAGCAGACAACTCGGGAGCGCGGAGACCCAGTACTTC. Translated, it gives CASRQLGSAETQYF. Full variable domain (rest looked up from reference TRBV28 and TRBJ2-5): DVKVTQSSRYLVKRTGEKVFLECVQDMDHENMFWYRQDPGLGLRLIYFSYDVKMKEKGDIPEGYSVSREKKERFSLILESASTNQTSMYLCASRQLGSAETQYFGPGTRLLVL.